These 11 T cell receptor beta chains were sequenced from one sample in a study of Graves' ophthalmopathy and Graves' hyperthyroidism. From RNA, the CDR3 regions of TCR beta chains were amplified and sequenced. The first round was an RT-PCR with HTBI primers, and the second round was a multiplex PCR. TCRdb re-called the multiplex PCR reads with MiXCR, one entry per CDR3 protein. The sample consists of about 370,000 distinct CDR3 sequences, roughly a sixth of them appearing once. Sequencing was done on a sample of peripheral blood. The receptors derive from an adult woman with stable Graves' hyperthyroidism.

This clonotype was seen at least ten times. V is TRBV20-1 and J is TRBJ1-1; 8 positions agree with TRBD1. Germline values: CDR1 DFQATT, CDR2 SNEGSKA (reference sequence). V shed 6 bases, J shed 5 bases, and the junction held 5 bases outside the gene matches. CDR3 length: 12 residues. The CDR3 nucleotides read TGCAGTGCAAACAGGGGGGGAACTGAAGCTTTCTTT. Its translation is CSANRGGTEAFF.

CDR3 sequence: CASSLELGAGTNTEAFF. DNA for the CDR3: TGTGCCAGCAGCTTAGAACTTGGGGCAGGGACGAACACTGAAGCTTTCTTT. The rearrangement links TRBV7-8 to TRBJ1-1, with TRBD1 as a possible D gene (5 bases). Germline lookup yields CDR1 SGHVS and CDR2 FQNEAQ. The germline V and J ends were trimmed by 1 base and 1 base, with 16 bases remaining between them. CDR3 size: 17 residues.

The chain couples TRBV28 to TRBJ2-5; tentative D call: TRBD2 (6 bases). V was trimmed by 2 bases and J by 7 bases, leaving 11 bases between them. Germline CDR1 and CDR2: MDHEN and SYDVKM. The CDR3 extends over 13 amino acids. CDR3 DNA sequence: TGTGCCAGCAGTTTAGGGGGGTACGGGACCCAGTACTTC. This encodes CASSLGGYGTQYF.

Points on this clonotype: A read error may explain this, as a much larger clone is one base away. No conserved phenylalanine or tryptophan is present at the end of the CDR3, so a read error is the likely explanation. V is TRBV14 and J is TRBJ1-1; maybe TRBD1 (5 bases). Germline V lookup: CDR1 SGHDN, CDR2 FVKESK. Trimming removed 1 base at V and 7 bases at J, with 13 bases between. The CDR3 sequence is 14 residues long. The CDR3 region is CASSQVSREIEAFL. DNA of the CDR3: TGTGCCAGCAGCCAAGTGAGCAGGGAGATTGAAGCTTTCTTG.

Ten or more counts support this clonotype. The chain carries TRBV27 and TRBJ1-6, with D perhaps TRBD1 (5 bases). Per germline, CDR1 MNHEY and CDR2 SMNVEV (reference sequence). CDR3 length: 17 amino acids. With 2 bases removed from V and 7 bases from J, the gap between germline ends came to 18 bases. The DNA of the CDR3 is TGTGCCAGCAGTTTACTCAACGTCAGGGACCAGAATTCACCCCTCCACTTT. Its protein product is CASSLLNVRDQNSPLHF.

This clonotype was found many times. V usage is TRBV11-2 and J usage is TRBJ2-7; 7 bases map to TRBD1. Germline assignment: CDR1 SGHAT and CDR2 FQNNGV. V shed 3 bases and J 4 bases; nucleotides not matched to a gene: 3. CDR3 length: 13 amino acids. CDR3 DNA sequence: TGTGCCAGCAGCTTCGGGACAGAGTACGAGCAGTACTTC. Amino acids: CASSFGTEYEQYF. Filled out from reference TRBV11-2 and TRBJ2-7, the complete variable domain reads EAGVAQSPRYKIIEKRQSVAFWCNPISGHATLYWYQQILGQGPKLLIQFQNNGVVDDSQLPKDRFSAERLKGVDSTLKIQPAKLEDSAVYLCASSFGTEYEQYFGPGTRLTVT.

This clonotype showed up just a few times. The chain employs TRBV5-1 and TRBJ2-2; 11 nucleotides match TRBD1. Losses at the gene ends were 4 bases for V and 5 bases for J; bases not matched to a gene: 4. The CDR3 totals 15 residues. Looked up from germline, CDR1 is SGHRS and CDR2 is YFSETQ. This chain's CDR3 is CASSNGQGATGELFF. The CDR3, as DNA: TGCGCCAGCAGCAACGGACAGGGGGCAACCGGGGAGCTGTTTTTT.

There are many counts of this clonotype. The V and J genes are TRBV24-1 and TRBJ2-5; 7 nucleotides agree with TRBD2. Trimming at V came to 2 bases and at J to 5 bases, leaving 16 bases not matched to a gene. The CDR3 spans 18 residues. Germline lookup yields CDR1 KGHDR and CDR2 SFDVKD. The CDR3: CATSDSGEARERGETQYF. The CDR3 DNA sequence: TGTGCCACCAGTGATTCCGGGGAAGCGCGGGAGAGGGGTGAGACCCAGTACTTC.

At least ten counts were recorded for this clonotype. The chain has TRBV20-1 and TRBJ1-6; D unresolved. V was trimmed by 0 bases and J by 7 bases, leaving 13 bases between them. The germline CDR1 and CDR2 sequences are DFQATT and SNEGSKA (reference sequence). The CDR3 consists of 15 residues. In DNA, the CDR3 is TGCAGTGCTAGAGAGTCCAATAAGGCGAATTCACCCCTCCACTTT. This encodes CSARESNKANSPLHF.

This clonotype was picked up many times. DNA of the CDR3: TGTGCCAGCGGATACAGGACTAAGAACACCGGGGAGCTGTTTTTT. This codes for CASGYRTKNTGELFF. The chain employs TRBV2 and TRBJ2-2, with D possibly matching TRBD2 (6 bases). Germline CDR1 reads SNHLY; CDR2 reads FYNNEI. The CDR3 extends over 15 amino acids. Trimming shortened V by 8 bases and J by 1 base, and 14 bases separated the two germline ends.

This clonotype was seen repeatedly, ten times or more. Here the CDR3 DNA reads TGTGCCAGCAGCTTAGGACAAGTGATAACCTACGAGCAGTACTTC. Translated: CASSLGQVITYEQYF. The chain joins TRBV7-2 to TRBJ2-7; D not certain. The CDR3 covers 15 residues. Trimming stripped 1 base from V and 2 bases from J, with 12 bases between. Germline assignment: CDR1 SGHTA and CDR2 FQGNSA.